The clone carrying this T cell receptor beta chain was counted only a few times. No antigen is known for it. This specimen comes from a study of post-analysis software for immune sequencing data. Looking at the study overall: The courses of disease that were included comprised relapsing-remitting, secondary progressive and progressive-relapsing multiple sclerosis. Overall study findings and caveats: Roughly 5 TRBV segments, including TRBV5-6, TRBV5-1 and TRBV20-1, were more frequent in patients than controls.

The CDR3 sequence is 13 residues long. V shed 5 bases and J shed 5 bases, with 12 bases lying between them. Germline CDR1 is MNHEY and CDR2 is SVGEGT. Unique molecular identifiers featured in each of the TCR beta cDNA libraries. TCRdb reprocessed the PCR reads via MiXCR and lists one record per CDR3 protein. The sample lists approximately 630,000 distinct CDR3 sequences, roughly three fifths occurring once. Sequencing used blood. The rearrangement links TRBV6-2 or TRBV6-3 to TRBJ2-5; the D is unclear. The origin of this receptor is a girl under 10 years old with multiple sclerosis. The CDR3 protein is CASSNIVGETQYF. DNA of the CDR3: TGTGCCAGCAGTAACATAGTAGGCGAGACCCAGTACTTC.